These 30 T cell receptor beta chains were sequenced from one sample in a study of blood T cell repertoires in COVID-19. TCRdb's copy holds only in-frame clones and misses some; the assay was immunoSEQ multiplex PCR. The sample includes around 370,000 clones, about 90% of them seen just once. Material for sequencing was peripheral blood. The receptors derive from a woman aged 70-85 years with COVID-19, enrolled during active disease.

The sample holds a few counts of this clone. CDR3 sequence reads: CASSPPNGGWNEQYF. As DNA, the CDR3 is TGTGCCAGCAGTCCGCCGAACGGGGGGTGGAACGAGCAGTACTTC. The gene calls are TRBV2 and TRBJ2-7, with TRBD2 matching 7 bases. The CDR3 runs 15 residues. Trimming cost V 5 bases and J 5 bases; bases outside gene matches: 12. Germline V CDR1 and CDR2: SNHLY, FYNNEI.

The gene calls are TRBV27 and TRBJ2-5; D perhaps matches TRBD2 (5 bases). The V gene's germline CDR1 is MNHEY and CDR2 SMNVEV (reference sequence). Trimming took off 1 base at V and 0 bases at J, with 12 bases between the two ends. This CDR3 is 16 amino acids long. CDR3 coding DNA: TGTGCCAGCAGTTTATATGCATCGGGGTACCAAGAGACCCAGTACTTC. Translating gives CASSLYASGYQETQYF.

CDR3 coding DNA: TGTGCTAGTGGACCAGGGGTGATTAATGAAAAACTGTTTTTT. Translated, it gives CASGPGVINEKLFF. The chain has TRBV12-5 and TRBJ1-4, with a possible D match to TRBD1 (6 bases). V dropped 6 bases and J dropped 4 bases, with 12 bases sitting between them. The CDR3 spans 14 residues. CDR1 is LGHNT and CDR2 is FRNRAP in the germline V gene. The variable domain in full, completed from reference TRBV12-5 and TRBJ1-4, reads DARVTQTPRHKVTEMGQEVTMRCQPILGHNTVFWYRQTMMQGLELLAYFRNRAPLDDSGMPKDRFSAEMPDATLATLKIQPSEPRDSAVYFCASGPGVINEKLFFGSGTQLSVL.

A note on this clone: Other DNA sequences in the sample encode the same CDR3. The chain combines TRBV4-1 with TRBJ1-5; a possible D gene is TRBD1 (6 bases). V dropped 1 base and J dropped 2 bases, with 9 bases sitting between them. The CDR3 loop spans 15 amino acids. The germline CDR1 and CDR2 sequences are MGHRA and YSYEKL. The CDR3 region has the DNA TGCGCCAGCAGCCAAGTAGGGGGGGGCAATCAGCCCCAGCATTTT. Translation: CASSQVGGGNQPQHF.

V is TRBV11-2 and J is TRBJ2-1; 10 bases line up with TRBD2. The germline gives CDR1 SGHAT, CDR2 FQNNGV. With 5 bases clipped from V and 10 bases from J, the junction kept 11 bases outside the gene matches. The CDR3 extends over 15 amino acids. CDR3 nucleotide sequence: TGTGCCAGCAGCCCACCTTCATCGGGACTAGCGGAGCAGTTCTTC. Its translation: CASSPPSSGLAEQFF.

The CDR3 bases are TGTGCCAGCAGCCCCCGGGACAGCATAAATCAGCCCCAGCATTTT. It translates to CASSPRDSINQPQHF. V usage is TRBV5-6 and J usage is TRBJ1-5, with TRBD1 identical over 7 bases. Germline V CDR1 and CDR2: SGHDT, YYEEEE. The V segment lost 4 bases and the J segment 4 bases; nucleotides outside the gene matches: 8. CDR3 length: 15 amino acids.

This chain joins TRBV9 and TRBJ1-1, with D maybe TRBD1 (5 bases). The CDR3 extends over 13 amino acids. The V end was cut by 3 bases, the J end by 6 bases, with 12 bases between. The germline V gene encodes CDR1 SGDLS and CDR2 YYNGEE. The chain's CDR3 is CASSGGAGAEAFF. CDR3 bases: TGTGCCAGCAGCGGAGGAGCGGGGGCTGAAGCTTTCTTT. Together with reference TRBV9 and TRBJ1-1, the CDR3 gives the full variable domain: DSGVTQTPKHLITATGQRVTLRCSPRSGDLSVYWYQQSLDQGLQFLIQYYNGEERAKGNILERFSAQQFPDLHSELNLSSLELGDSALYFCASSGGAGAEAFFGQGTRLTVV.

V gene TRBV29-1 combines with J gene TRBJ1-2; D remains unclear. CDR3 length equals 14 residues. CDR1 and CDR2 from the germline V gene are SQVTM and ANQGSEA. V was trimmed by 3 bases and J by 1 base, leaving 12 bases between them. The CDR3 DNA follows: TGCAGCGTTGATTCCCAGGCCCTTAACTATGGCTACACCTTC. Amino acid sequence: CSVDSQALNYGYTF.

The chain combines TRBV6-5 with TRBJ1-1; 7 positions match TRBD1. V lost 5 bases, J lost 10 bases, and 10 bases stayed unmatched. This CDR3 is built from 13 residues. Germline CDR1 is MNHEY and CDR2 is SVGAGI. CDR3 amino acids: CASSLGEQGRAFF. CDR3 nucleotides: TGTGCCAGCAGTCTAGGGGAACAGGGGCGAGCTTTCTTT.

This sequence joins TRBV24-1 and TRBJ2-2; tentatively, D is TRBD1 (6 bases). The V and J ends lost 7 bases and 3 bases respectively, with 11 bases between them. The length of the CDR3 is 14 residues. Germline CDR1 and CDR2: KGHDR and SFDVKD. The CDR3 nucleotides are TGTGCCACCAGAGTATCAGGGGACACCGGGGAGCTGTTTTTT. Its translation is CATRVSGDTGELFF.

The chain combines TRBV19 with TRBJ1-2; 8 bases are shared with TRBD1. The CDR3 contains 14 residues. Trimming took 7 bases from V and 4 from J; bases not matched to a gene: 8. Germline V lookup: CDR1 LNHDA, CDR2 SQIVND (reference sequence). CDR3 protein: CASTIEDRAYGYTF. CDR3 nucleotide sequence: TGTGCCAGTACCATTGAGGACAGGGCCTATGGCTACACCTTC.

The count of this clone is one. The CDR3 DNA follows: TGTGCCAGCAGTTTATCGTCATGGCTAGCGGGGGATACGCAGTATTTT. This sequence encodes CASSLSSWLAGDTQYF. The genes are TRBV27 and TRBJ2-3, with TRBD2 matching 9 bases. This CDR3 contains 16 residues. From germline, CDR1 is MNHEY and CDR2 SMNVEV (reference sequence). The J segment lost 6 bases and the V segment lost 0 bases, leaving 7 bases of the junction unmatched.

This clone came up a few times. The chain has TRBV19 and TRBJ1-5; D gene ambiguous. Germline CDR1 is LNHDA and CDR2 is SQIVND (reference sequence). CDR3 length equals 13 residues. Between the trimmed V and J ends, which lost 3 bases and 7 bases, there was a span of 10 bases. The CDR3 DNA is TGTGCCAGTAGTATTGAGGAGCGACAGCCCCAGCATTTT. It yields the protein CASSIEERQPQHF.

The chain couples TRBV7-9 to TRBJ1-6, with 7 bases matching TRBD1. Trimming cost V 5 bases and J 4 bases; bases outside gene matches: 8. Germline CDR1 reads SEHNR; CDR2 reads FQNEAQ (reference sequence). The CDR3 runs 16 residues. The CDR3 bases are TGTGCCAGCAGCCCGGAGACAGGGACGTATAATTCACCCCTCCACTTT. Translated: CASSPETGTYNSPLHF.

CDR3 sequence reads: CASRPGQAVGANVLTF. In DNA form, the CDR3 reads TGTGCCAGTAGGCCCGGACAGGCCGTGGGGGCCAACGTCCTGACTTTC. This chain connects TRBV19 to TRBJ2-6, with 7 bases aligning to TRBD1. The CDR3 runs 16 residues. The V gene end was trimmed by 6 bases and the J gene end by 4 bases; junction bases not matched to a gene: 9. Germline V lookup: CDR1 LNHDA, CDR2 SQIVND (reference sequence).

The chain has TRBV9 and TRBJ1-2, with a tentative D call TRBD1 (6 bases). V was pared by 3 bases and J by 2 bases, with 14 bases between. The CDR3 loop spans 15 amino acids. Germline V gives CDR1 SGDLS, CDR2 YYNGEE. CDR3 DNA: TGTGCCAGCAGCGCGTTGTCCGGGACAAACTATGGCTACACCTTC. Protein product: CASSALSGTNYGYTF.

The chain recombines TRBV9 with TRBJ1-1; no reliable D call. The CDR3 loop spans 13 amino acids. The V and J ends lost 0 bases and 4 bases respectively, with 7 bases between them. Germline V gene data show CDR1 as SGDLS and CDR2 as YYNGEE. The CDR3 nucleotides read TGTGCCAGCAGCGTAGGGCCGCTCACTGAAGCTTTCTTT. Translation: CASSVGPLTEAFF.

The chain combines TRBV5-8 with TRBJ1-1, with 7 positions matching TRBD1. From germline, CDR1 is SGHTS and CDR2 YDEGEE. This CDR3 has 13 amino acids. Losses at the gene ends were 4 bases for V and 4 bases for J; bases not matched to a gene: 4. CDR3 sequence: CASSQQGPTEAFF. The CDR3 DNA reads as TGTGCCAGCAGCCAACAGGGGCCCACTGAAGCTTTCTTT.

The chain recombines TRBV9 with TRBJ1-5; no reliable D call. CDR1 is SGDLS and CDR2 is YYNGEE in the germline V gene. CDR3 size: 15 residues. V shed 0 bases and J shed 5 bases, with 12 bases lying between them. In nucleotides, the CDR3 is TGTGCCAGCAGCGTAGGGCCAGGAGCGGATCAGCCCCAGCATTTT. Its protein product is CASSVGPGADQPQHF.

The chain combines TRBV11-1 with TRBJ2-1; 10 bases align to TRBD2. The CDR3 is made up of 16 amino acids. The junction had 8 bases not matched to a gene; V was cut back by 4 bases and J by 5 bases. The germline V gene encodes CDR1 SGHAT and CDR2 FQDESV (reference sequence). The CDR3 region is CASSSRSGGAHNEQFF. CDR3 nucleotides: TGTGCCAGCAGCTCCCGGAGCGGGGGGGCTCACAATGAGCAGTTCTTC.

Only one count was recorded for this clone. The chain employs TRBV3-1 (or the pseudogene TRBV3-2) and TRBJ1-1, with TRBD1 identical over 8 bases. V dropped 4 bases and J dropped 2; count of bases not matched to a gene: 6. The CDR3 loop spans 15 amino acids. Germline assignment: CDR1 LGHDT and CDR2 YNNKEL (reference sequence). CDR3 region: CASSLGQGSNTEAFF. In nucleotides, the CDR3 is TGTGCCAGCAGCCTAGGACAGGGTTCAAACACTGAAGCTTTCTTT.

This chain joins TRBV5-6 and TRBJ1-5; perhaps TRBD1 as D (5 bases). The CDR3 consists of 14 residues. Trimming shortened V by 3 bases and J by 0 bases, and 7 bases separated the two germline ends. Looked up from germline, CDR1 is SGHDT and CDR2 is YYEEEE. CDR3 nucleotide sequence: TGTGCCAGCAGCTGGGGCTATAGCAATCAGCCCCAGCATTTT. Translated, it gives CASSWGYSNQPQHF. Supplemented by reference TRBV5-6 and TRBJ1-5, the full variable domain reads DAGVTQSPTHLIKTRGQQVTLRCSPKSGHDTVSWYQQALGQGPQFIFQYYEEEERQRGNFPDRFSGHQFPNYSSELNVNALLLGDSALYLCASSWGYSNQPQHFGDGTRLSIL.

The V call is TRBV5-1, the J call TRBJ2-7, with TRBD2 matching over 8 bases. CDR1 is SGHRS, CDR2 YFSETQ, per germline. Trimming removed 2 bases from V and 5 bases from J; junction bases left unmatched: 9. The CDR3 covers 15 residues. The CDR3 bases are TGCGCCAGCAGCTTCGGGGGGGCCAGGGTCGACGAGCAGTACTTC. This translates into CASSFGGARVDEQYF.

The genes are TRBV10-2 and TRBJ2-4; no clear D gene. This CDR3 spans 15 amino acids. CDR1 WSHSY and CDR2 SAAADI come from the germline V gene. Deletions cut 2 bases from V and 0 bases from J, with 8 bases between. CDR3 DNA sequence: TGCGCCAGCAGTGAGGTTGTACTAGCCAAAAACATTCAGTACTTC. This codes for CASSEVVLAKNIQYF.

The chain's CDR3 is CASSYPPGQYGYTF. DNA of the CDR3: TGTGCCAGCAGTTACCCCCCCGGACAGTATGGCTACACCTTC. The rearrangement joins TRBV6-6 to TRBJ1-2; perhaps TRBD1 as D (6 bases). V lost 2 bases, J lost 5 bases, and 12 bases lay in between. There are 14 residues in the CDR3. CDR1 and CDR2 from the germline V gene are MNHNY and SVGAGI (reference sequence).

The V and J genes are TRBV30 and TRBJ1-1; D remains ambiguous. This CDR3 comprises 16 residues. Trimming left V 2 bases short and J 2 bases short, with 18 bases between. Germline lookup yields CDR1 GTSNPN and CDR2 SVGIG (reference sequence). The CDR3 spells CAWSNPRRVSNTEAFF. The CDR3 DNA is TGTGCCTGGAGTAACCCAAGAAGAGTTTCAAACACTGAAGCTTTCTTT.

The chain employs TRBV7-8 and TRBJ1-3; 10 bases match TRBD1. The CDR3 has 21 amino acids. V gave up 0 bases and J gave up 0 bases; unmatched junction bases: 14. Germline assignment: CDR1 SGHVS and CDR2 FQNEAQ. The CDR3 is CASSLAHGTGAPIDSGNTIYF. The CDR3 DNA reads TGTGCCAGCAGCTTAGCGCATGGGACAGGGGCGCCCATTGACTCTGGAAACACCATATATTTT.

The chain recombines TRBV12-3 or TRBV12-4 with TRBJ2-5; possible D gene TRBD1, 5 bases. This CDR3 is 13 amino acids long. Trimming took off 8 bases at V and 4 bases at J, with 14 bases between the two ends. CDR3 sequence reads: CASRDRGSETQYF. CDR3 nucleotides: TGTGCCAGCCGTGATAGGGGTTCAGAGACCCAGTACTTC.

The CDR3 region is CASSYPGQNEQYF. CDR3 coding DNA: TGTGCCAGCAGTTACCCTGGACAGAACGAGCAGTACTTC. The chain has TRBV6-6 and TRBJ2-7; perhaps TRBD1 as D (6 bases). V gave up 2 bases and J gave up 5 bases, with 10 bases separating them. The CDR3 length is 13 residues. Germline loops: CDR1 MNHNY, CDR2 SVGAGI (reference sequence).

J is TRBJ2-7 and V is TRBV23-1, with TRBD2 identical over 7 bases. Being an ORF, TRBV23-1 has a function that is uncertain. V was clipped by 6 bases and J by 6 bases; unmatched bases: 5. The CDR3 sequence is 12 residues long. CDR3 coding DNA: TGCGCCAGCAGGTCGGGGGGTCGCGAGCAGTACTTC. Residues: CASRSGGREQYF.